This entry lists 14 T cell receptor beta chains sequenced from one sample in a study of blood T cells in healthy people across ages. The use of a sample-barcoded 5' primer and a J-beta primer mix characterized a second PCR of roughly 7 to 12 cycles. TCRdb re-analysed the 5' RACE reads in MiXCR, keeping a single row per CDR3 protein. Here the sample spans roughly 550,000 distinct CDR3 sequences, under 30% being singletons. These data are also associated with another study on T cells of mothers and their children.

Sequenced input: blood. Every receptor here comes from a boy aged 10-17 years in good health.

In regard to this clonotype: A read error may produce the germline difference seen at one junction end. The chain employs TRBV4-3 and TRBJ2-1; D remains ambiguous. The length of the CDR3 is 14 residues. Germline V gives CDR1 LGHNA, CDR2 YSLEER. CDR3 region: CASSLSGSYNDQFF. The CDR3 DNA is TGCGCCAGCAGCCTGTCTGGCTCCTACAATGATCAGTTCTTC.

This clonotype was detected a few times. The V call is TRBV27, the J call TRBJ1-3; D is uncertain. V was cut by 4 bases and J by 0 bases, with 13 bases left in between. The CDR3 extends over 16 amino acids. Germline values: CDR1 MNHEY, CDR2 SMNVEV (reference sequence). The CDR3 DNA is TGTGCCAGCAGTTACGCGTGGCCGAGCTCTGGAAACACCATATATTTT. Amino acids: CASSYAWPSSGNTIYF.

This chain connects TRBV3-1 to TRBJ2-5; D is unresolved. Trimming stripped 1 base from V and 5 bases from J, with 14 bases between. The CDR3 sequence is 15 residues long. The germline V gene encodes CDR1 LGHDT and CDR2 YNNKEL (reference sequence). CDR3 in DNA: TGTGCCAGCAGCCAAGGTGTTTCGGAAGGGGAGACCCAGTACTTC. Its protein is CASSQGVSEGETQYF.

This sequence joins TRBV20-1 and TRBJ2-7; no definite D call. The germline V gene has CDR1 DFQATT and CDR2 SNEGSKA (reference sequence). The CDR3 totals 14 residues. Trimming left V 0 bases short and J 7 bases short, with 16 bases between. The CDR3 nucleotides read TGCAGTGCTAGAGACGATCAACCAACGGAGGAGCAGTACTTC. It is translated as CSARDDQPTEEQYF.

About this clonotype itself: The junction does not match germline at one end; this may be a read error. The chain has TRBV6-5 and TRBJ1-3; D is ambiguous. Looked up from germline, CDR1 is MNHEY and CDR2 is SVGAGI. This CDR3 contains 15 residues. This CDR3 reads CASRMDPTSGNTTYF. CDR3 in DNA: TGTGCCAGCAGAATGGACCCTACAAGCGGAAACACCACATATTTT.

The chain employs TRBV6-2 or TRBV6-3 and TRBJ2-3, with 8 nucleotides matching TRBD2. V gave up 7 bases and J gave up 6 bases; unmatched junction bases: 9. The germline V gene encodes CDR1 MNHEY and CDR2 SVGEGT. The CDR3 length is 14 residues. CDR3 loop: CASIKRVAGDTQYF. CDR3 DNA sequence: TGTGCCAGCATCAAGAGGGTAGCGGGGGATACGCAGTATTTT.

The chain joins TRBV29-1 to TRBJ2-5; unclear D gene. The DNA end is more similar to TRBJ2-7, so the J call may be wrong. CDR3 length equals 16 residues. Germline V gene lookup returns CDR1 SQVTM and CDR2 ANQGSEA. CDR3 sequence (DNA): TGCAGCGTTGCCTCATCCGGTGGCGGTTGGTACTACGAGCAGTACTTC. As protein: CSVASSGGGWYYEQYF.

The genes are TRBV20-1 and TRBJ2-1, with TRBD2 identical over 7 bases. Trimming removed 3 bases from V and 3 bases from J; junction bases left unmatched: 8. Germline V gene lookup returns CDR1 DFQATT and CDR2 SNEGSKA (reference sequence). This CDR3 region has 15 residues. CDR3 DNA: TGCAGTGCTAGTGAGCTTGGGGACTACTACAATGAGCAGTTCTTC. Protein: CSASELGDYYNEQFF.

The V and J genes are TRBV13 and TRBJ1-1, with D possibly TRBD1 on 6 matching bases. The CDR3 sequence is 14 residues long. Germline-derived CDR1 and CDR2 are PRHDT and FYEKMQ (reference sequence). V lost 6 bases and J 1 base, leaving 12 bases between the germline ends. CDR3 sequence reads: CASSIEGGNTEAFF. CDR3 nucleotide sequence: TGTGCCAGCAGTATAGAAGGGGGGAACACTGAAGCTTTCTTT.

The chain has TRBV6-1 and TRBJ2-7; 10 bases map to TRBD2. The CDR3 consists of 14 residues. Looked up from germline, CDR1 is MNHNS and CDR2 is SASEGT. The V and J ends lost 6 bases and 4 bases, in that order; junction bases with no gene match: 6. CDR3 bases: TGTGCCAGCAGCGCCGGGACTAGCGTTTACGAGCAGTACTTC. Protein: CASSAGTSVYEQYF.

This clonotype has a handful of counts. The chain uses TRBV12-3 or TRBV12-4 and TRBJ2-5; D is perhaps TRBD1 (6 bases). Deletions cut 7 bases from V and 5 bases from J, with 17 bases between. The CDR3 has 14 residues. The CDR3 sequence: CASNPQGLRETQYF. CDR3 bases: TGTGCCAGCAATCCCCAGGGGTTGAGGGAGACCCAGTACTTC.

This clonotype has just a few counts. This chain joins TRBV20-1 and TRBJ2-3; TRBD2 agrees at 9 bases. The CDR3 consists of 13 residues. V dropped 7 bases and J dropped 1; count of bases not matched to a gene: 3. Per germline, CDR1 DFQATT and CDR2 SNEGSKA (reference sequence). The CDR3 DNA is TGCAGTGAAGCGGGAGGCGGCACAGATACGCAGTATTTT. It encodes CSEAGGGTDTQYF.

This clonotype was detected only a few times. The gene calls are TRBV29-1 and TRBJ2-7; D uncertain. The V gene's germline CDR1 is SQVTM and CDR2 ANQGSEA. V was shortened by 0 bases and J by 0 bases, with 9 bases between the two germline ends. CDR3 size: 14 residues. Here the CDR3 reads CSVEEGCCSYEQYF. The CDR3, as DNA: TGCAGCGTTGAAGAAGGCTGCTGCTCCTACGAGCAGTACTTC.

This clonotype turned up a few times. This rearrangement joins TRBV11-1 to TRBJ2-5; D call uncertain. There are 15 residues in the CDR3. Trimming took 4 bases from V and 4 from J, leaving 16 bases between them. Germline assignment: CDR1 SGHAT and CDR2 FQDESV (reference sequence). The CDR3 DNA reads TGTGCCAGCAGCTCCGGGCAATACTTGGGAGAGACCCAGTACTTC. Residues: CASSSGQYLGETQYF. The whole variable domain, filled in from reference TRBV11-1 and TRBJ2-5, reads EAEVAQSPRYKITEKSQAVAFWCDPISGHATLYWYRQILGQGPELLVQFQDESVVDDSQLPKDRFSAERLKGVDSTLKIQPAELGDSAMYLCASSSGQYLGETQYFGPGTRLLVL.